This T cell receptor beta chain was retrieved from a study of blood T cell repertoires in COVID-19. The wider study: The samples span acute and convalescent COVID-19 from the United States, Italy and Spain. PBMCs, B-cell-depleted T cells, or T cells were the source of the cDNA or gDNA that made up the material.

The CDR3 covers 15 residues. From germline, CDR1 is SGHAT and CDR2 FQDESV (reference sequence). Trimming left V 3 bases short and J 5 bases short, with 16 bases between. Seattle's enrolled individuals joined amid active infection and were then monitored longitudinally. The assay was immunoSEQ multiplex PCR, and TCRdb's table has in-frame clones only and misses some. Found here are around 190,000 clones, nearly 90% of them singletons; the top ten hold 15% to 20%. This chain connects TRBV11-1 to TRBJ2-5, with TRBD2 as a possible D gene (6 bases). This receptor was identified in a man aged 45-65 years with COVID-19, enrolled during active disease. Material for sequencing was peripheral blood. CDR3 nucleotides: TGTGCCAGCAGCTTGCACCCTAGAGGGAGGGAGACCCAGTACTTC. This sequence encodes CASSLHPRGRETQYF.